The next 25 T cell receptor beta chains were all read from a single sample in a study of T cell responses to AZD1222 COVID-19 vaccine. Using immunoSEQ multiplex PCR, the repertoire was profiled, and TCRdb retains in-frame clones only, with some absent. The sample includes about 140,000 clones, more than 75% of them seen just once. This material consisted of peripheral blood, taken 28 days after the second AZD1222 dose. These TCRs come from an adult who received the AZD1222 COVID-19 vaccine.

The rearrangement uses TRBV9 and TRBJ1-2; TRBD1 aligns across 8 bases. V trimming: 0 bases; J trimming: 0 bases; junction bases outside the gene matches: 4. CDR1 is SGDLS and CDR2 is YYNGEE in the germline V gene. The CDR3 spans 16 residues. The CDR3: CASSVDQGAANYGYTF. CDR3 coding DNA: TGTGCCAGCAGCGTAGACCAGGGGGCTGCTAACTATGGCTACACCTTC.

In nucleotides, the CDR3 is TGCGCCAGCAGTCAACCCAGGGGTGGATATGGCTACACCTTC. Residues: CASSQPRGGYGYTF. The chain employs TRBV23-1 and TRBJ1-2; perhaps TRBD1 as D (6 bases). TRBV23-1 is treated as an ORF (open reading frame) with a function not yet certain. Trimming pared 2 bases from V and 5 bases from J, leaving 12 bases between. CDR3 length: 14 residues.

The genes are TRBV7-2 and TRBJ1-1, with 8 positions matching TRBD1. Germline CDR1 is SGHTA and CDR2 is FQGNSA. V dropped 0 bases and J dropped 4; count of bases not matched to a gene: 1. The CDR3 covers 14 residues. DNA of the CDR3: TGTGCCAGCAGCTTAGCGGACAGGGTCACTGAAGCTTTCTTT. Translating gives CASSLADRVTEAFF.

The chain uses TRBV28 and TRBJ1-3; 7 nucleotides agree with TRBD1. Losses at the gene ends were 7 bases for V and 4 bases for J; bases not matched to a gene: 10. Germline V gene sequence: CDR1 MDHEN, CDR2 SYDVKM. The CDR3 extends over 15 amino acids. CDR3 in amino acids: CASKPRGGSGNTIYF. CDR3 in DNA: TGTGCCAGCAAACCCAGGGGGGGCTCAGGAAACACCATATATTTT.

V usage is TRBV5-6 and J usage is TRBJ1-2; 7 nucleotides line up with TRBD1. The germline CDR1 and CDR2 sequences are SGHDT and YYEEEE. J was trimmed by 8 bases and V by 4 bases; bases with no gene match: 17. The CDR3 loop spans 16 amino acids. The CDR3 nucleotides read TGTGCCAGCAGCCCCTTTTTAGGGACAGTTTATCGGGGCTACACCTTC. It translates to CASSPFLGTVYRGYTF.

This clone came up many times. Here the CDR3 reads CASSGTHSNQPQHF. CDR3 DNA sequence: TGTGCCAGCTCCGGGACACACAGCAATCAGCCCCAGCATTTT. The chain links TRBV10-3 to TRBJ1-5; tentative D call: TRBD1 (6 bases). CDR3 length equals 14 residues. The V gene lost 10 bases and the J gene lost 1 base, with 14 bases spanning the gap. Germline V gene sequence: CDR1 ENHRY, CDR2 SYGVKD.

The CDR3 bases are TGTGCCAGCAGCCGGCTCGGTCGGGCAGCCACATCCTGGGGAAATGAAGCTTTCTTT. Its protein is CASSRLGRAATSWGNEAFF. V usage is TRBV28 and J usage is TRBJ1-1; no definite D call. This CDR3 has 19 amino acids. V was cut by 6 bases and J by 7 bases, with 33 bases left in between. Germline V gene data show CDR1 as MDHEN and CDR2 as SYDVKM.

CDR3 DNA sequence: TGTGCCAGCTCCACAGGGGCGCGGGGCTACACCTTC. Translated, it gives CASSTGARGYTF. The chain links TRBV27 to TRBJ1-2, with TRBD1 matching over 7 bases. The CDR3 sequence is 12 residues long. V lost 8 bases to trimming and J lost 8 bases; unmatched junction nucleotides: 8. Germline-derived CDR1 and CDR2 are MNHEY and SMNVEV (reference sequence).

V is TRBV6-5 and J is TRBJ1-3; 8 positions match TRBD1. V dropped 6 bases and J dropped 0; count of bases not matched to a gene: 4. The CDR3 contains 15 residues. Germline loops: CDR1 MNHEY, CDR2 SVGAGI. The CDR3 protein is CASRSGGYSGNTIYF. CDR3 in DNA: TGTGCCAGCAGGTCAGGGGGCTACTCTGGAAACACCATATATTTT.

V and J are TRBV11-2 and TRBJ2-1; no clear D gene. Trimming took 7 bases from V and 10 from J, leaving 14 bases between them. This CDR3 region has 12 residues. CDR1 is SGHAT, CDR2 FQNNGV, per germline. The CDR3 spells CASIPLVGEQFF. The CDR3 nucleotides read TGTGCCAGCATCCCGCTAGTTGGCGAGCAGTTCTTC.

This clone was seen once. CDR3 sequence: CASSPSGQKNTGELFF. In nucleotides, the CDR3 is TGTGCCAGCAGTCCCTCGGGACAAAAAAACACCGGGGAGCTGTTTTTT. The rearrangement joins TRBV28 to TRBJ2-2; perhaps TRBD1 as D (6 bases). Trimming stripped 5 bases from V and 2 bases from J, with 15 bases between. CDR3 size: 16 residues. Germline lookup yields CDR1 MDHEN and CDR2 SYDVKM.

This clone has only a few counts. An end of the junction does not agree with germline; a read error may underlie this. V is TRBV6-4 and J is TRBJ2-1, with D uncertain. Germline-derived CDR1 and CDR2 are MRHNA and SNTAGT. The CDR3 has 15 amino acids. CDR3 loop: CASREFGGAYNEQFF. As DNA, the CDR3 is TGTGCCAGCCGTGAATTCGGTGGAGCCTACAATGAGCAGTTCTTC.

The chain combines TRBV7-2 with TRBJ1-1; no firm D call. The CDR3 loop spans 14 amino acids. Trimming cost V 1 base and J 5 bases, with 11 bases left between them. Germline CDR1 is SGHTA and CDR2 is FQGNSA. The CDR3: CASSLGSGETEAFF. The CDR3 DNA reads TGTGCCAGCAGCTTAGGGTCGGGAGAGACTGAAGCTTTCTTT.

As for this clone: The sample holds other DNA sequences that translate to the same CDR3. This chain joins TRBV18 and TRBJ1-1; weak D call: TRBD1 (5 bases). This CDR3 is 13 amino acids long. Germline values: CDR1 KGHSH, CDR2 LQKENI. Trimming took off 2 bases at V and 5 bases at J, with 9 bases between the two ends. CDR3 sequence: CASSPLGDTEAFF. The CDR3 DNA follows: TGTGCCAGCTCACCATTGGGGGATACTGAAGCTTTCTTT.

The chain uses TRBV28 and TRBJ2-7; D assignment may be TRBD1 or TRBD2 (5 bases each). The CDR3 is 16 residues long. Trimming took 1 base from V and 0 from J, leaving 13 bases between them. Per germline, CDR1 MDHEN and CDR2 SYDVKM. The CDR3 here is CASSLLAKGSSYEQYF. The CDR3 DNA follows: TGTGCCAGCAGTTTATTGGCGAAGGGGAGCTCCTACGAGCAGTACTTC.

The V gene is TRBV28, the J gene TRBJ1-4; TRBD1 aligns across 7 bases. Germline values: CDR1 MDHEN, CDR2 SYDVKM. Losses at the gene ends were 3 bases for V and 8 bases for J; bases not matched to a gene: 15. This CDR3 has 17 residues. Written as DNA, the CDR3 is TGTGCCAGCAGTTTTGGAGGGGGCCCTCCGTTGGGGGAAAAACTGTTTTTT. Its translation: CASSFGGGPPLGEKLFF.

The chain employs TRBV6-5 and TRBJ2-3; 7 bases align to TRBD2. After removal of 5 bases from V and 1 base from J, the junction contained 6 bases not matched to a gene. The CDR3 sequence is 15 residues long. Germline V CDR1 and CDR2: MNHEY, SVGAGI. This chain's CDR3 is CASSRWAGGTDTQYF. The DNA for the CDR3 is TGTGCCAGCAGTAGGTGGGCGGGGGGCACAGATACGCAGTATTTT.

V and J are TRBV7-6 and TRBJ1-1, with unresolved D. This CDR3 has 15 amino acids. Germline CDR1 SGHVS, CDR2 FNYEAQ. V dropped 0 bases and J dropped 8 bases, with 16 bases sitting between them. The CDR3, as DNA: TGTGCCAGCAGCTTAGCGTCGGACCTCGGGCGAGAAGCTTTCTTT. Translating gives CASSLASDLGREAFF.

The CDR3 DNA sequence: TGTGCCAGCAGTTACCAAGGACTAAGGAATGAGCAGTTCTTC. Protein sequence: CASSYQGLRNEQFF. The chain carries TRBV6-2 or TRBV6-3 and TRBJ2-1; D perhaps matches TRBD2 (6 bases). The germline CDR1 and CDR2 sequences are MNHEY and SVGEGT. There are 14 residues in the CDR3. The ends were cut back, 2 bases at V and 7 bases at J, with 12 bases in the middle.

J is TRBJ1-1 and V is TRBV21-1. TRBV21-1 is a recognized pseudogene. The length of the CDR3 is 15 residues. The CDR3 DNA reads TGTGCCAGCAGCGCCTTGAGGGTAGCTAACACTGAAGCTTTCTTT. It encodes CASSALRVANTEAFF.

As for this clone: A junction end diverges from the germline sequence, so it may reflect a read error. This chain joins TRBV28 and TRBJ1-3, with D hard to call. The CDR3 extends over 11 amino acids. Germline CDR1 is MDHEN and CDR2 is SYDVKM. The CDR3 DNA sequence: TGTGCCAGCAGAACTGGGAACACCATATATTTT. It yields the protein CASRTGNTIYF.

The V gene is TRBV7-3, the J gene TRBJ1-1; tentative D call: TRBD1 (5 bases). Germline V gene lookup returns CDR1 SGHTA and CDR2 FQGTGA. Trimming stripped 5 bases from V and 1 base from J, with 8 bases between. This CDR3 contains 13 residues. The CDR3 nucleotides read TGTGCCAGCAGCCTAGGGGCGAACACTGAAGCTTTCTTT. It specifies CASSLGANTEAFF.

In this sample, this clone turned up a few times. The rearrangement links TRBV3-1 (or the pseudogene TRBV3-2) to TRBJ2-1; 11 bases are a match to TRBD2. This CDR3 has 14 residues. Germline CDR1 reads LGHDT; CDR2 reads YNNKEL (reference sequence). The V gene end was trimmed by 4 bases and the J gene end by 5 bases; junction bases not matched to a gene: 1. CDR3 sequence reads: CASSPLAGDNEQFF. CDR3 DNA sequence: TGTGCCAGCAGCCCACTAGCGGGGGACAATGAGCAGTTCTTC.

CDR3 nucleotides: TGTGCCAGCAGGGACCGGGACTACGAATACAATGAGCAGTTCTTC. It is translated as CASRDRDYEYNEQFF. The rearrangement links TRBV4-2 to TRBJ2-1; TRBD2 matches 7 bases. The CDR3 spans 15 residues. V trimming: 6 bases; J trimming: 4 bases; junction bases outside the gene matches: 9. Germline V gene data show CDR1 as LGHNA and CDR2 as YNFKEQ.

A single count supports this clone. This chain links TRBV10-1 with TRBJ2-7; D perhaps matches TRBD1 (6 bases). The germline CDR1 and CDR2 sequences are WNHNN and SYGVQD (reference sequence). This CDR3 region has 14 residues. Trimming left V 5 bases short and J 3 bases short, with 14 bases between. The DNA for the CDR3 is TGCGCCAGCAGTCCGTTCCAGGGGATCTACGAGCAGTACTTC. It specifies CASSPFQGIYEQYF.